The 3 T cell receptor beta chains below were found in one sample sequenced in a study of blood T cell repertoires in COVID-19. Generated by immunoSEQ multiplex PCR, the TCRdb table keeps only in-frame clones and is missing some. The data contain some 490,000 clones, around 85% of them seen just once; the ten biggest clones take up roughly 8%. Source material: PBMCs or T cells enriched from blood (not recorded which). The receptors come from a woman aged 60-75 years who had recovered from COVID-19.

V and J are TRBV27 and TRBJ2-1; 10 bases are shared with TRBD1. V lost 4 bases and J lost 8; bases outside the gene matches: 8. CDR3 length: 15 amino acids. Per the germline V gene, CDR1 is MNHEY and CDR2 is SMNVEV (reference sequence). CDR3 nucleotides: TGTGCCAGCAGTTGGGCGACCGGGACAGGGGATGAGCAGTTCTTC. Translation gives CASSWATGTGDEQFF.

A word on this clone: Different DNA sequences within this sample yield the same CDR3. The chain carries TRBV12-3 or TRBV12-4 and TRBJ1-5; the D is unclear. The CDR3 consists of 12 residues. Trimming left V 3 bases short and J 4 bases short, with 4 bases between. The DNA for the CDR3 is TGTGCCAGCAGTTTCGGTAATCAGCCCCAGCATTTT. Protein product: CASSFGNQPQHF.

The CDR3 DNA sequence: TGTGCCAGCTCCCGACTAGCGGGGGCGAACTACGAGCAGTACGTC. The encoded protein is CASSRLAGANYEQYV. This chain joins TRBV6-6 and TRBJ2-7; TRBD2 agrees at 12 bases. This CDR3 contains 15 residues. Looked up from germline, CDR1 is MNHNY and CDR2 is SVGAGI (reference sequence). The V segment lost 8 bases and the J segment 3 bases; nucleotides outside the gene matches: 8.